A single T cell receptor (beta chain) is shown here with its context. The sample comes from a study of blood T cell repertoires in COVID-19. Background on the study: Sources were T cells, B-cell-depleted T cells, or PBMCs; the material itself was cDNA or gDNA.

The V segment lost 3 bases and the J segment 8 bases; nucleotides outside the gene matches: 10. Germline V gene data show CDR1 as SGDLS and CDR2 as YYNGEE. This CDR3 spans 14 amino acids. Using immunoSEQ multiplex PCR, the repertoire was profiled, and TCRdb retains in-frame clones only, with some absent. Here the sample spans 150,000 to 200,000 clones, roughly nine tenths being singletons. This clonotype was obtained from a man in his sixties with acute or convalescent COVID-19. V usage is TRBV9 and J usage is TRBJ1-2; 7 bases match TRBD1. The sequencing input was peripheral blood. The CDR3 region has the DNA TGTGCCAGCAGCGACGGAAACAGGGGACGGGGCTACACCTTC. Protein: CASSDGNRGRGYTF.